This TCR beta chain was captured in a study of blood T cell repertoires in COVID-19 (dated by TCRdb to the early 2020s). Some background on the complete study: Samples covering the acute and convalescent phases of COVID-19 were provided by collaborators in the United States, Italy and Spain. A freely available public database, intended as a resource for researchers studying the immune response to SARS-CoV-2, is where the repertoires were released. The prospective study material was composed of cDNA or gDNA derived from T cells, B-cell-depleted T cells, or PBMCs. Where HLA class I and class II types were available, the types were taken from metadata supplied by the sample provider, not from assay-based typing. Samples came from the ongoing ImmuneRACE study (first 160 participants) plus 1,254 subjects from 6 global collaborators. Subjects who had been exposed to COVID-19, were actively infected with it, or had recovered from it provided the deeply sampled blood TCRbeta repertoires that made up the dataset. Sample metadata almost always included a de-identified subject ID, COVID-19 status, age in years and sex. Paper-wide results and their limitations: How much clinical and demographic metadata was included differed by source and by participant, and the metadata was provided uncurated.

Each collaborating institution followed its own protocols to collect whole blood in K2EDTA tubes. For TCRbeta analysis, collaborators shipped samples in one of three forms: frozen whole blood, isolated PBMCs, or DNA extracted from either of those sample types. This clone was seen more than once but under ten times. Its specific antigen is unknown. Base qualities are not recorded, but no much larger clone differs from it by a single base. The V end loses 0 bases and the J end loses 2 bases, and a stretch of 2 bases separates them. The germline V gene supplies CDR1 LGHNA and CDR2 YNFKEQ. Including the terminal cysteine and phenylalanine, the CDR3 comprises 13 residues. The CDR3 DNA has 39 bases and is translated from base 1. TCRbeta CDR3 regions were amplified from genomic DNA by means of the immunoSEQ Assay, a bias-controlled multiplex PCR. The paper's processing steps were these. The number of nucleated cells in each sample was estimated from the amplification of reference gene primers within the assay. To quantify the absolute abundance of each unique TCRbeta CDR3 rearrangement, sequence reads were collapsed and filtered. For each sample, productive Simpson clonality was calculated by taking the square root of Simpson's diversity index across productive rearrangements. The clones in this table, taken by TCRdb from immuneACCESS, are in-frame only. Not every clone is retained; where verified, under half of the shortfall comes from an unresolved V gene, and the cause of the rest is unknown. V and J calls and clone size come straight from that table; D and trimming were deduced from the DNA. In this sample the table shows some 40,000 clones, 70% to 90% of which occur a single time. In total, the top ten clones hold more than 4.5% of the sample.

The sample was peripheral blood. The V and J segments used are TRBV4-2 and TRBJ1-5, with no reliable assignment of the D segment. The source is a man aged 35-49 years with active COVID-19. The CDR3 protein sequence reads: CASSQDGNQPQHF. The DNA sequence is TGTGCCAGCAGCCAAGACGGCAATCAGCCCCAGCATTTT.